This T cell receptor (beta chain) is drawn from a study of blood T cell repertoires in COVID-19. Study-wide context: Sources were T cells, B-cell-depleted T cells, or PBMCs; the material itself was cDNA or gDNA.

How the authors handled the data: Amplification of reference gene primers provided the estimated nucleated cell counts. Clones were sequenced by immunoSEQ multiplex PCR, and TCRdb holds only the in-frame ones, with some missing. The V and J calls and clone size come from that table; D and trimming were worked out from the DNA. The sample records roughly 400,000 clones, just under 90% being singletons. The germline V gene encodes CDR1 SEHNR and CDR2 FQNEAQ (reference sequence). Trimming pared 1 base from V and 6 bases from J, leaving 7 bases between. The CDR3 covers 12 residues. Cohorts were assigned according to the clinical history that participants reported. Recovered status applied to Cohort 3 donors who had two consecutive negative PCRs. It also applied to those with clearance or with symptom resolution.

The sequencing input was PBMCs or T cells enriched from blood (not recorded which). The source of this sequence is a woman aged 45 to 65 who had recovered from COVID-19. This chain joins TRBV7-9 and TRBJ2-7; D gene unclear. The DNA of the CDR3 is TGTGCCAGCAGCTTAGTGGCCTCCGAGCAGTACTTC. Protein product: CASSLVASEQYF.